This T cell receptor (beta chain) emerged from a study of vaccination effects on CD4 cells after COVID-19. Study details: Post-vaccine sampling took place a median of 72 days after the second dose.

The culture ran for roughly ten days before CD4+ T cells were isolated. This person caught SARS-CoV-2 sometime from March to December 2020, and PCR testing confirmed the infection. The cohort was immunized with two doses of either the BNT162b2 or mRNA-1273 vaccine. A half-medium replacement with IL-2 medium was carried out on days 3 and 7. Whole-study findings and limits: Missing from the study were early post-infection timepoints, and its convalescent patients were few.

CDR1 and CDR2 from the germline V gene are MNHEY and SMNVEV (reference sequence). V was cut by 4 bases and J by 2 bases, with 12 bases left in between. The CDR3 covers 14 residues. Profiled with immunoSEQ multiplex PCR; TCRdb holds only in-frame clones, not every one. The sample includes approximately 30,000 clones, approximately 81% of them seen just once. Comments on this clone: No antigen is known for it.

This TCR was recovered from a human donor who had a prior SARS-CoV-2 infection. This rearrangement joins TRBV27 to TRBJ2-7; no clear D gene. Material: CD4+ T cells from PBMCs cultured without peptide, obtained after COVID-19 vaccination. CDR3 sequence (DNA): TGTGCCAGCAGTTCCACGACGGACCCCTACGAGCAGTACTTC. This translates into CASSSTTDPYEQYF.